One sample yielded the 10 T cell receptor beta chains listed below, sequenced in a study of T cell changes during pregnancy in multiple sclerosis. The protocol was immunoSEQ multiplex PCR, while the TCRdb copy is restricted to in-frame clones and leaves out a portion. The top ten clones hold approximately 3.4% of a sample with some 70,000 clones, around nine tenths of them seen once. The sequencing used peripheral blood, collected before pregnancy. Receptors originate from a female donor with multiple sclerosis, enrolled in a pregnancy study.

The rearrangement links TRBV7-6 to TRBJ2-5; TRBD2 might be the D (7 bases). Germline V gene data show CDR1 as SGHVS and CDR2 as FNYEAQ. V gave up 4 bases and J gave up 7 bases, with 16 bases separating them. The CDR3 runs to 14 residues. DNA for the CDR3: TGTGCCAGCAGCTCAGCGGGCGGGGGCAGGACCCAGTACTTC. It is translated as CASSSAGGGRTQYF.

V gene TRBV6-1 combines with J gene TRBJ2-1, with 7 bases aligning to TRBD1. Trimming took 2 bases from V and 7 from J; bases not matched to a gene: 8. The CDR3 is 15 amino acids. Germline values: CDR1 MNHNS, CDR2 SASEGT. The CDR3 nucleotides read TGTGCCAGCAGTGAATGGAGACAGGGAAAGAATGAGCAGTTCTTC. This gives the protein CASSEWRQGKNEQFF.

CDR3 DNA sequence: TGTGCCAGCTCACCACCGAGTAGAGTCAGGGGAAAGAACACTGAAGCTTTCTTT. This codes for CASSPPSRVRGKNTEAFF. The rearrangement joins TRBV18 to TRBJ1-1; possibly TRBD1 for D (6 bases). Germline CDR1 reads KGHSH; CDR2 reads LQKENI. Trimming removed 0 bases at V and 1 base at J, with 18 bases between. This CDR3 region has 18 residues.

CDR3 bases: TGTGCCTCCGAACATACAGGGGGCACTGAAGCTTTCTTT. Protein product: CASEHTGGTEAFF. This chain connects TRBV30 to TRBJ1-1; 8 bases map to TRBD1. The CDR3 is made up of 13 amino acids. V dropped 7 bases and J dropped 4; count of bases not matched to a gene: 8. Germline loops: CDR1 GTSNPN, CDR2 SVGIG (reference sequence).

This clone was seen more than once but under ten times. The rearrangement joins TRBV6-5 to TRBJ1-2; D remains ambiguous. The germline gives CDR1 MNHEY, CDR2 SVGAGI. Trimming stripped 6 bases from V and 2 bases from J, with 16 bases between. There are 15 residues in the CDR3. The CDR3 reads CASSPRAGPNYGYTF. For the CDR3, the DNA is TGTGCCAGCAGCCCTCGGGCGGGTCCCAACTATGGCTACACCTTC.

This chain connects TRBV19 to TRBJ1-6; D might be TRBD1 (6 bases). The germline V and J ends were trimmed by 5 bases and 0 bases, with 17 bases remaining between them. Germline lookup yields CDR1 LNHDA and CDR2 SQIVND (reference sequence). The CDR3 spans 18 residues. CDR3 in amino acids: CASSQGPGWRSYNSPLHF. CDR3 DNA sequence: TGTGCCAGTAGTCAGGGGCCAGGGTGGCGCTCCTATAATTCACCCCTCCACTTT.

This clone was seen just once. V usage is TRBV7-2 and J usage is TRBJ2-1; TRBD2 agrees at 11 bases. From germline, CDR1 is SGHTA and CDR2 FQGNSA. This CDR3 spans 14 amino acids. The trim removed 4 bases at V and 8 bases at J, leaving 4 bases unmatched. The CDR3 nucleotides read TGTGCCAGCAGCTGGCTAGCGGGGGGATATGAGCAGTTCTTC. This encodes CASSWLAGGYEQFF.

J is TRBJ2-3 and V is TRBV13; TRBD2 aligns across 7 bases. CDR1 and CDR2 (germline): PRHDT, FYEKMQ (reference sequence). V dropped 5 bases and J dropped 2; count of bases not matched to a gene: 10. The CDR3 covers 16 residues. The CDR3 region is CASSARWGGVTDTQYF. CDR3 DNA: TGTGCCAGCAGCGCCCGCTGGGGGGGGGTCACAGATACGCAGTATTTT.

This rearrangement joins TRBV30 to TRBJ1-2; 7 nucleotides align to TRBD1. The germline CDR1 and CDR2 sequences are GTSNPN and SVGIG (reference sequence). CDR3 size: 15 residues. V lost 1 base to trimming and J lost 8 bases; unmatched junction nucleotides: 13. CDR3 DNA sequence: TGTGCCTGGAGTGGGGAACTAGGGGGCTCGGGGGGCTACACCTTC. It encodes CAWSGELGGSGGYTF.

This chain uses TRBV5-1 with TRBJ2-1, with D possibly being TRBD2 (5 bases). The V and J ends lost 5 bases and 0 bases respectively, with 15 bases between them. This CDR3 has 16 residues. Per the germline V gene, CDR1 is SGHRS and CDR2 is YFSETQ. CDR3 DNA: TGCGCCAGCAGTCCGGTCCCTAGCAGCTCCTACAATGAGCAGTTCTTC. Translating gives CASSPVPSSSYNEQFF.